The 26 T cell receptor beta chains below all came from one sample that was sequenced in a study of CD8 T cells in Susac syndrome. RNA in amounts of about 0.45 to 1 ug was reverse transcribed with random hexamers. TCRdb used MiXCR to reprocess the immunoSEQ multiplex PCR reads, holding one entry per CDR3 protein. The sample contains around 130,000 distinct CDR3 sequences, about 95% of which appear only once. Sequences were obtained from CD4+ T cells from PBMCs. The receptor source for this set is a human donor in good health.

The chain is built from TRBV7-2 and TRBJ1-4; a possible D gene is TRBD1 (6 bases). In germline, CDR1 is SGHTA, CDR2 FQGNSA. The CDR3 length is 13 residues. V was clipped by 5 bases and J by 8 bases, with 12 bases between them. CDR3 residues: CASSRGAIEKLFF. In DNA form, the CDR3 reads TGTGCCAGCAGCCGGGGGGCCATCGAAAAACTGTTTTTT.

This clonotype was counted a single time. The chain has TRBV12-3 or TRBV12-4 and TRBJ1-1, with D perhaps matching TRBD1 (6 bases). This CDR3 has 13 amino acids. The germline V and J ends were trimmed by 5 bases and 4 bases, with 11 bases remaining between them. The CDR3 coding sequence is TGTGCCAGCAGTCCCCGGGGGCCCACTGAAGCTTTCTTT. This encodes CASSPRGPTEAFF.

The chain is built from TRBV5-1 and TRBJ2-1; 9 nucleotides agree with TRBD2. The CDR3 is 17 residues long. The germline gives CDR1 SGHRS, CDR2 YFSETQ. Trimming at V came to 0 bases and at J to 3 bases, leaving 7 bases not matched to a gene. CDR3 sequence reads: CASSLGLAGADYNEQFF. In DNA form, the CDR3 reads TGCGCCAGCAGCTTGGGGTTAGCGGGAGCGGACTACAATGAGCAGTTCTTC.

The chain employs TRBV6-5 and TRBJ2-7, with 7 bases lining up with TRBD1. After removal of 2 bases from V and 2 bases from J, the junction contained 9 bases not matched to a gene. The germline V gene encodes CDR1 MNHEY and CDR2 SVGAGI. The CDR3 extends over 16 amino acids. The CDR3 DNA sequence: TGTGCCAGCAGTTACAGGGGACAGTACCTCGCCTACGAGCAGTACTTC. As protein: CASSYRGQYLAYEQYF.

This clonotype was found once. This sequence joins TRBV18 and TRBJ2-7; possibly TRBD1 or TRBD2 for D (5 bases each). CDR3 length: 13 amino acids. The germline V gene encodes CDR1 KGHSH and CDR2 LQKENI. Trimming shortened V by 6 bases and J by 5 bases, and 14 bases separated the two germline ends. The CDR3 reads CASSREQPNEQYF. Here the CDR3 DNA reads TGTGCCAGCTCCAGGGAGCAGCCCAACGAGCAGTACTTC. The whole variable domain, filled in from reference TRBV18 and TRBJ2-7, reads NAGVMQNPRHLVRRRGQEARLRCSPMKGHSHVYWYRQLPEEGLKFMVYLQKENIIDESGMPKERFSAEFPKEGPSILRIQQVVRGDSAAYFCASSREQPNEQYFGPGTRLTVT.

The V gene is TRBV7-2, the J gene TRBJ1-1; D is undetermined. CDR3 size: 14 residues. V was cut by 4 bases and J by 3 bases, with 12 bases left in between. Germline V gives CDR1 SGHTA, CDR2 FQGNSA. CDR3 DNA sequence: TGTGCCAGCAGCTCCAGGACTGACGACACTGAAGCTTTCTTT. It is translated as CASSSRTDDTEAFF.

V gene TRBV28 combines with J gene TRBJ1-2; D not resolved. The V and J ends lost 5 bases and 4 bases respectively, with 17 bases between them. CDR1 MDHEN and CDR2 SYDVKM come from the germline V gene. This CDR3 has 15 amino acids. The CDR3 here is CASSSAGPGSYGYTF. CDR3 DNA sequence: TGTGCCAGCAGTAGTGCCGGTCCGGGGAGCTATGGCTACACCTTC.

CDR3 in DNA: TGTGCCAGCAGCGGGACTAGTGCATCCTACGAGCAGTACTTC. Protein: CASSGTSASYEQYF. The chain couples TRBV3-1 to TRBJ2-7, with 8 bases aligning to TRBD2. Germline V CDR1 and CDR2: LGHDT, YNNKEL (reference sequence). With 5 bases clipped from V and 1 base from J, the junction kept 4 bases outside the gene matches. The CDR3 has 14 residues.

This clonotype occurred once. V and J are TRBV30 and TRBJ2-5; D is perhaps TRBD1 (7 bases). This CDR3 spans 11 amino acids. Trimming pared 4 bases from V and 6 bases from J, leaving 9 bases between. Germline CDR1 and CDR2: GTSNPN and SVGIG (reference sequence). The CDR3 DNA reads TGTGCCTGGACAGGGGGGAAGACCCAGTACTTC. Protein product: CAWTGGKTQYF.

The rearrangement joins TRBV7-3 to TRBJ2-5, with D perhaps matching TRBD1 (5 bases). Per the germline V gene, CDR1 is SGHTA and CDR2 is FQGTGA. The CDR3 covers 14 residues. The ends were cut back, 5 bases at V and 13 bases at J, with 23 bases in the middle. The CDR3 DNA reads TGTGCCAGCAGCCCCACAGGAACCTCCTCGCCCCCGTACTTC. Protein sequence: CASSPTGTSSPPYF.

The chain uses TRBV27 and TRBJ2-5; D may be TRBD2 (6 bases). The V end was cut by 3 bases, the J end by 4 bases, with 15 bases between. CDR1 is MNHEY, CDR2 SMNVEV, per germline (reference sequence). This CDR3 comprises 15 residues. CDR3 region: CASSFGGAVRETQYF. The CDR3 DNA follows: TGTGCCAGCAGTTTCGGAGGGGCAGTACGAGAGACCCAGTACTTC.

J is TRBJ2-7 and V is TRBV12-3 or TRBV12-4; perhaps TRBD1 as D (6 bases). V was cut by 5 bases and J by 11 bases, with 16 bases left in between. This CDR3 region has 12 residues. The CDR3 sequence: CASSQKPGVEYF. CDR3 coding DNA: TGTGCCAGCAGTCAAAAACCAGGGGTGGAGTACTTC.

V usage is TRBV19 and J usage is TRBJ1-4, with D perhaps matching TRBD1 (5 bases). Trimming removed 6 bases from V and 6 bases from J, with 11 bases in between. From germline, CDR1 is LNHDA and CDR2 SQIVND (reference sequence). The CDR3 is 13 amino acids. The CDR3 DNA reads as TGTGCCAGTAGCCCAACAGGAGATGAAAAACTGTTTTTT. Translating it yields CASSPTGDEKLFF.

J is TRBJ2-3 and V is TRBV12-3 or TRBV12-4; D gene uncertain. V was cut by 6 bases and J by 0 bases, with 16 bases left in between. This CDR3 spans 16 amino acids. CDR3 sequence: CASSPNGVDSTDTQYF. CDR3 in DNA: TGTGCCAGCAGCCCCAATGGCGTGGACAGCACAGATACGCAGTATTTT.

The chain uses TRBV5-1 and TRBJ2-7, with D perhaps matching TRBD2 (6 bases). CDR3 length: 16 residues. The germline CDR1 and CDR2 sequences are SGHRS and YFSETQ. Trimming removed 0 bases at V and 6 bases at J, with 19 bases between. The CDR3 DNA reads as TGCGCCAGCAGCTTGGCCGGGACTCCATCGAGCGGCGAGCAGTACTTC. Translated, it gives CASSLAGTPSSGEQYF.

The V call is TRBV6-1, the J call TRBJ1-5, with D hard to call. Germline V gene lookup returns CDR1 MNHNS and CDR2 SASEGT. The CDR3 totals 15 residues. Deletions cut 0 bases from V and 3 bases from J, with 9 bases between. The CDR3 sequence is CASSEAHYNNQPQHF. The CDR3 nucleotides are TGTGCCAGCAGTGAAGCGCACTACAACAATCAGCCCCAGCATTTT.

The chain joins TRBV10-3 to TRBJ2-7, with 9 bases lining up with TRBD1. The ends lost 3 bases at V and 1 base at J; junction bases unmatched: 7. The CDR3 contains 16 residues. From germline, CDR1 is ENHRY and CDR2 SYGVKD. The CDR3 protein is CAISDLGQGKSYEQYF. CDR3 DNA: TGTGCCATCAGTGACTTAGGACAGGGGAAATCCTACGAGCAGTACTTC.

The chain combines TRBV6-1 with TRBJ2-5; 7 bases are a match to TRBD2. The CDR3 sequence is 15 residues long. Germline CDR1 MNHNS, CDR2 SASEGT. V shed 6 bases, J shed 4 bases, and the junction held 11 bases outside the gene matches. CDR3 protein: CASRRTGGFLETQYF. Here the CDR3 DNA reads TGTGCCAGCAGGAGAACCGGGGGGTTCCTAGAGACCCAGTACTTC.

This chain joins TRBV29-1 and TRBJ2-5, with 8 bases that match TRBD1. CDR3 size: 16 residues. J gave up 2 bases and V 0 bases, and 8 bases lay outside the gene matches. Per germline, CDR1 SQVTM and CDR2 ANQGSEA. CDR3 sequence (DNA): TGCAGCGTTGAAGATATCCAGGGGGCGTATCAAGAGACCCAGTACTTC. Translating it yields CSVEDIQGAYQETQYF.

This clonotype was found once. The CDR3 sequence: CATARTGGPLAWNEQFF. The CDR3 DNA is TGTGCCACCGCGAGGACAGGGGGTCCCCTAGCTTGGAATGAGCAGTTCTTC. The chain employs TRBV6-2 or TRBV6-3 and TRBJ2-1, with 10 positions matching TRBD1. Germline trimming cut 10 bases from V and 7 bases from J; bases unmatched to any gene: 19. Germline V gene lookup returns CDR1 MNHEY and CDR2 SVGEGT. This CDR3 has 17 amino acids.

This chain links TRBV6-5 with TRBJ2-2; D is undetermined. This CDR3 contains 14 residues. CDR1 is MNHEY, CDR2 SVGAGI, per germline. Trimming shortened V by 0 bases and J by 5 bases, and 7 bases separated the two germline ends. CDR3 region: CASSYSPITGELFF. The CDR3 DNA sequence: TGTGCCAGCAGTTACTCCCCTATAACCGGGGAGCTGTTTTTT.

This chain joins TRBV4-3 and TRBJ2-1; D call uncertain. The CDR3 is 16 residues long. Germline V CDR1 and CDR2: LGHNA, YSLEER. Trimming shortened V by 0 bases and J by 0 bases, and 9 bases separated the two germline ends. The CDR3 is CASSQDAESSYNEQFF. Written as DNA, the CDR3 is TGCGCCAGCAGCCAAGACGCAGAGAGCTCCTACAATGAGCAGTTCTTC.

The genes are TRBV20-1 and TRBJ1-4, with 8 bases fitting TRBD1. The germline CDR1 and CDR2 sequences are DFQATT and SNEGSKA (reference sequence). This CDR3 is built from 12 residues. In DNA form, the CDR3 reads TGCAGAGGCGGACAGGGAGGGGAAAAACTGTTTTTT. Protein: CRGGQGGEKLFF.

The chain has TRBV3-1 and TRBJ2-1; D might be TRBD1 (5 bases). The CDR3 is 14 amino acids. Germline V CDR1 and CDR2: LGHDT, YNNKEL (reference sequence). The V end lost 2 bases, the J end lost 6 bases, and 11 bases lay between the germline ends. This chain's CDR3 is CASSQRGTGNEQFF. In nucleotides, the CDR3 is TGTGCCAGCAGCCAAAGGGGCACGGGCAATGAGCAGTTCTTC.

The chain employs TRBV30 and TRBJ1-5; a weak D match, TRBD1 (6 bases). The CDR3 is made up of 13 amino acids. CDR1 is GTSNPN and CDR2 is SVGIG in the germline V gene (reference sequence). V lost 1 base and J lost 5, with 9 bases in between. In DNA form, the CDR3 reads TGTGCCTGGAGTGGGACAGCCGATCAGCCCCAGCATTTT. It is translated as CAWSGTADQPQHF.

CDR3: CASSLRQGHQPQHF. In DNA form, the CDR3 reads TGTGCCAGCAGTTTAAGACAGGGCCATCAGCCCCAGCATTTT. V usage is TRBV28 and J usage is TRBJ1-5, with 7 positions matching TRBD1. After removal of 2 bases from V and 5 bases from J, the junction contained 3 bases not matched to a gene. CDR1 MDHEN and CDR2 SYDVKM come from the germline V gene. There are 14 residues in the CDR3.